The 13 T cell receptor beta chains given below trace back to one sample, sequenced in a study of neurological immune-mediated disorders. TCRdb recomputed calls from the 5' RACE reads with MiXCR, one row per CDR3 protein. Of 80,000 to 100,000 distinct CDR3 sequences in the sample, under 4.5% were seen once. The sample consisted of PBMCs. The receptors were gathered from a woman between 45 and 65 years old with multiple sclerosis.

V is TRBV10-3 and J is TRBJ2-7, with TRBD1 identical over 9 bases. The CDR3 totals 14 residues. The V and J ends lost 7 bases and 7 bases, in that order; junction bases with no gene match: 11. Germline V gene data show CDR1 as ENHRY and CDR2 as SYGVKD. In DNA form, the CDR3 reads TGTGCCATCAACCCGGGACAGGGTATGGGAGAGCAGTACTTC. Amino acid sequence: CAINPGQGMGEQYF.

This clonotype was recorded many times. Here the CDR3 DNA reads TGCAGTGCTGGGCGGGGCCAGACCTACAATGAGCAGTTCTTC. It specifies CSAGRGQTYNEQFF. The chain joins TRBV20-1 to TRBJ2-1; possibly TRBD2 for D (6 bases). Germline V gene lookup returns CDR1 DFQATT and CDR2 SNEGSKA (reference sequence). The germline V and J ends were trimmed by 5 bases and 2 bases, with 13 bases remaining between them. CDR3 length equals 14 residues.

On this clonotype itself: A clone one base away is much larger, so this may be a read error. Here the CDR3 DNA reads TGTGCCAGTAGTACGGTGGCCCACGAGCAGTACTTC. Its protein product is CASSTVAHEQYF. This sequence joins TRBV19 and TRBJ2-7; D uncertain. V was shortened by 4 bases and J by 5 bases, with 9 bases between the two germline ends. CDR3 length: 12 residues. The germline V gene has CDR1 LNHDA and CDR2 SQIVND (reference sequence).

This clonotype was found many times. The chain has TRBV7-2 and TRBJ2-5; the match to TRBD1 covers 8 bases. After removal of 5 bases from V and 4 bases from J, the junction contained 9 bases not matched to a gene. The germline CDR1 and CDR2 sequences are SGHTA and FQGNSA. The CDR3 is made up of 15 amino acids. As DNA, the CDR3 is TGTGCCAGCAGCGCGCGCAGGGGGCCGGGAGAGACCCAGTACTTC. It yields the protein CASSARRGPGETQYF.

This clonotype was recorded at least ten times. The rearrangement links TRBV5-5 to TRBJ2-5; 9 nucleotides match TRBD1. CDR1 is SGHKS and CDR2 is YYEKEE in the germline V gene (reference sequence). The CDR3 runs 14 residues. V dropped 5 bases and J dropped 5; count of bases not matched to a gene: 7. This CDR3 is CASRFGTGRETQYF. In nucleotides, the CDR3 is TGTGCCAGCAGATTCGGGACAGGGCGCGAGACCCAGTACTTC.

This clonotype came up a few times. This sequence may be a read error, since a much larger clone differs from it by one base. The genes are TRBV7-9 and TRBJ1-5, with a possible D match to TRBD1 (5 bases). There are 14 residues in the CDR3. Germline V gene data show CDR1 as SEHNR and CDR2 as FQNEAQ (reference sequence). Here the CDR3 reads CASSLGGVGQHQHF. The CDR3 coding sequence is TGTGCCAGCAGCTTAGGGGGGGTTGGTCAGCACCAGCATTTT.

The chain is built from TRBV11-2 and TRBJ2-2; tentative D call: TRBD1 (5 bases). V dropped 7 bases and J dropped 5 bases, with 14 bases sitting between them. The CDR3 runs 14 residues. Germline V gene lookup returns CDR1 SGHAT and CDR2 FQNNGV. The CDR3 reads CASTPLGDTGELFF. CDR3 bases: TGTGCCAGCACCCCCTTAGGGGATACCGGGGAGCTGTTTTTT.

This clonotype was picked up many times. The chain carries TRBV4-2 and TRBJ2-3; unclear D gene. This CDR3 comprises 14 residues. V lost 5 bases and J 0 bases, leaving 9 bases between the germline ends. From germline, CDR1 is LGHNA and CDR2 YNFKEQ. The CDR3 DNA reads TGTGCCAGCAGCAAAGGAGAAAGCACAGATACGCAGTATTTT. Its translation: CASSKGESTDTQYF.

This clonotype turned up a few times. This may come from a read error, since a much larger clone is one base off. The rearrangement joins TRBV6-5 to TRBJ2-2; D unresolved. The ends were cut back, 4 bases at V and 5 bases at J, with 8 bases in the middle. This CDR3 spans 13 amino acids. Germline values: CDR1 MNHEY, CDR2 SVGAGI. The CDR3 protein is CASSSTGTGELFF. The CDR3 region has the DNA TGTGCCAGCAGTTCCACCGGGACCGGGGAGCTGTTTTTT.

V is TRBV5-5 and J is TRBJ1-1, with D perhaps matching TRBD1 (5 bases). Germline V gene lookup returns CDR1 SGHKS and CDR2 YYEKEE (reference sequence). This CDR3 region has 12 residues. V was pared by 3 bases and J by 10 bases, with 13 bases between. The CDR3 spells CASSWDLSGAFF. In DNA, the CDR3 is TGTGCCAGCAGCTGGGACTTATCGGGAGCTTTCTTT. Together with reference TRBV5-5 and TRBJ1-1, the CDR3 gives the full variable domain: DAGVTQSPTHLIKTRGQQVTLRCSPISGHKSVSWYQQVLGQGPQFIFQYYEKEERGRGNFPDRFSARQFPNYSSELNVNALLLGDSALYLCASSWDLSGAFFGQGTRLTVV.

This clonotype has a count of ten or more. The chain carries TRBV4-3 and TRBJ2-7; TRBD2 agrees at 7 bases. V lost 0 bases and J lost 10; bases outside the gene matches: 6. The CDR3 spans 13 residues. Germline CDR1 reads LGHNA; CDR2 reads YSLEER. The CDR3 DNA reads as TGCGCCAGCAGCCAAGAGCCGGGACTAACACAGTACTTC. Translating gives CASSQEPGLTQYF.

This clonotype has only a few counts. Just one base apart from a much larger clone, this may be a read error. The J gene is TRBJ2-1, the V gene TRBV7-9; 9 bases line up with TRBD2. The CDR3 has 15 residues. Germline V gene lookup returns CDR1 SEHNR and CDR2 FQNEAQ (reference sequence). V lost 8 bases and J lost 6; bases outside the gene matches: 11. CDR3 region: CASLYLAGGLNEQFF. The CDR3 region has the DNA TGTGCCAGCCTCTATCTGGCGGGGGGGCTCAATGAGCAGTTCTTC.

This clonotype has a count of ten or more. The chain recombines TRBV6-5 with TRBJ2-1; the match to TRBD2 covers 8 bases. Germline values: CDR1 MNHEY, CDR2 SVGAGI. With 6 bases clipped from V and 5 bases from J, the junction kept 6 bases outside the gene matches. The CDR3 totals 14 residues. CDR3 region: CASRAGGRNNEQFF. Written as DNA, the CDR3 is TGTGCCAGCAGGGCGGGGGGCCGAAACAATGAGCAGTTCTTC.